This T cell receptor beta chain was documented in a study of blood T cell repertoires in COVID-19. Study at large: PBMCs, B-cell-depleted T cells, or T cells provided the cDNA or gDNA that made up the material.

The CDR3 runs to 13 residues. V shed 0 bases and J shed 4 bases, with 7 bases lying between them. Germline CDR1 SNHLY, CDR2 FYNNEI. As handled by the study authors: Estimates of nucleated cell counts were drawn from the amplification of reference gene primers. Assay used: immunoSEQ multiplex PCR; TCRdb lists only in-frame clones, some missing. V and J calls plus clone size are reproduced from that table; the DNA served to infer D and trimming. The repertoire holds around 700,000 clones, with 85% to 90% as singletons. The specimen was peripheral blood. The clonotype originates from a woman under 30 with acute or convalescent COVID-19. The V gene is TRBV2, the J gene TRBJ2-7; unclear D gene. As DNA, the CDR3 is TGTGCCAGCAGTGAAGCGCTCGGGTACGAGCAGTACTTC. Protein product: CASSEALGYEQYF.